The clone carrying this T cell receptor beta chain was counted only a few times. Its cognate antigen is unknown. The record originates from a study of identical twins. General study points: Out-of-frame alpha sequences shared between twins exhibited an excess of low generation probability. Because invariant MAIT and iNKT cells could be present, zero-insertion analyses could be partly confounded.

This CDR3 is built from 14 residues. CDR1 SGHRS and CDR2 YFSETQ come from the germline V gene. Between the trimmed V and J ends, which lost 1 base and 5 bases, there was a span of 12 bases. TCRdb recomputed calls from the 5' RACE reads with MiXCR, one row per CDR3 protein. The data show 200,000 to 250,000 distinct CDR3 sequences, roughly 7% seen once. These sequences were also reported in another study, on yellow fever vaccine responses in identical twins. That source adds: Reportedly, the T cell response mounted by twins to vaccine seemed partly convergent, partly personalized.

The clonotype originates from a woman aged 18-29 years in good health. The source material was memory (CD45RO+) T cells sorted from blood. V and J are TRBV5-1 and TRBJ2-5, with D possibly TRBD1 on 6 matching bases. The CDR3 DNA follows: TGCGCCAGCAGCTTGTCAGGGGTGAGCGAGACCCAGTACTTC. It yields the protein CASSLSGVSETQYF. The variable domain in full, completed from reference TRBV5-1 and TRBJ2-5, reads KAGVTQTPRYLIKTRGQQVTLSCSPISGHRSVSWYQQTPGQGLQFLFEYFSETQRNKGNFPGRFSGRQFSNSRSEMNVSTLELGDSALYLCASSLSGVSETQYFGPGTRLLVL.